Presented here are 8 T cell receptor beta chains from one specimen sequenced in a study of a mutant IDH1 vaccine in newly diagnosed glioma. The assay was immunoSEQ multiplex PCR, and TCRdb's table has in-frame clones only and misses some. This table holds about 54,000 clones, approximately 81% found once. Described time point: baseline, week 1 (first vaccination visit). This sample's treatment: pre-vaccination baseline after standard-of-care therapy. Material: PBMCs, obtained from a glioma patient treated with radiotherapy, temozolomide or both. Every receptor here comes from a young man with glioma.

The genes are TRBV7-2 and TRBJ2-7; D is unclear. The germline V and J ends were trimmed by 3 bases and 2 bases, with 8 bases remaining between them. This CDR3 has 13 residues. The germline CDR1 and CDR2 sequences are SGHTA and FQGNSA. In nucleotides, the CDR3 is TGTGCCAGCAGCTTTGCAGCCACCTACGAGCAGTACTTC. Translation gives CASSFAATYEQYF.

The chain employs TRBV5-8 and TRBJ1-2; 11 positions match TRBD1. Germline V gives CDR1 SGHTS, CDR2 YDEGEE. This CDR3 has 14 amino acids. V gave up 3 bases and J gave up 8 bases; unmatched junction bases: 6. The CDR3 spells CASSWTGGIGGYTF. CDR3 sequence (DNA): TGTGCCAGCAGCTGGACAGGGGGCATAGGAGGCTACACCTTC.

The chain has TRBV7-2 and TRBJ1-2, with 8 nucleotides matching TRBD1. V lost 1 base and J lost 8; bases outside the gene matches: 18. The CDR3 runs 18 residues. The germline V gene has CDR1 SGHTA and CDR2 FQGNSA. Written as DNA, the CDR3 is TGTGCCAGCAGCTTAGTCGGCCTGGGGGCAGGGGGCGCGGAAGGCTACACCTTC. Its translation is CASSLVGLGAGGAEGYTF. Drawing the rest from reference TRBV7-2 and TRBJ1-2, the complete variable domain is GAGVSQSPSNKVTEKGKDVELRCDPISGHTALYWYRQSLGQGLEFLIYFQGNSAPDKSGLPSDRFSAERTGGSVSTLTIQRTQQEDSAVYLCASSLVGLGAGGAEGYTFGSGTRLTVV.

This clone was observed a single time. This rearrangement joins TRBV12-5 to TRBJ2-3, with D uncertain. This CDR3 is 13 amino acids long. Germline lookup yields CDR1 LGHNT and CDR2 FRNRAP. V was trimmed by 1 base and J by 8 bases, leaving 10 bases between them. DNA of the CDR3: TGTGCTAGTGGTTTGGCGTGGGTTAGTACGCAGTATTTT. Translated: CASGLAWVSTQYF. Variable domain in full (rest from reference TRBV12-5 and TRBJ2-3): DARVTQTPRHKVTEMGQEVTMRCQPILGHNTVFWYRQTMMQGLELLAYFRNRAPLDDSGMPKDRFSAEMPDATLATLKIQPSEPRDSAVYFCASGLAWVSTQYFGPGTRLTVL.

The rearrangement joins TRBV30 to TRBJ1-2; the D is unclear. The V gene's germline CDR1 is GTSNPN and CDR2 SVGIG (reference sequence). This CDR3 has 14 amino acids. Trimming shortened V by 0 bases and J by 3 bases, and 11 bases separated the two germline ends. The CDR3 coding sequence is TGTGCCTGGAGTGTCGTCTTGGACGACTATGGCTACACCTTC. This codes for CAWSVVLDDYGYTF.

V gene TRBV20-1 combines with J gene TRBJ1-4; 11 nucleotides line up with TRBD1. CDR1 is DFQATT, CDR2 SNEGSKA, per germline (reference sequence). This CDR3 has 11 amino acids. The V segment lost 3 bases and the J segment 16 bases; nucleotides outside the gene matches: 4. The DNA for the CDR3 is TGCAGTGCTAGGGACAGGGGGCGCTGGTTTTTT. It codes for CSARDRGRWFF.

The sample holds a few counts of this clone. The rearrangement joins TRBV7-9 to TRBJ1-6; TRBD1 agrees at 8 bases. V dropped 5 bases and J dropped 4; count of bases not matched to a gene: 7. CDR3 length equals 16 residues. Germline values: CDR1 SEHNR, CDR2 FQNEAQ (reference sequence). The DNA of the CDR3 is TGTGCCAGCAGCCAAGGGACAGGCTTTTATAATTCACCCCTCCACTTT. Protein product: CASSQGTGFYNSPLHF.

The chain employs TRBV4-3 and TRBJ2-7, with D perhaps TRBD2 (6 bases). The length of the CDR3 is 15 residues. Germline V gene lookup returns CDR1 LGHNA and CDR2 YSLEER. The germline V and J ends were trimmed by 1 base and 0 bases, with 10 bases remaining between them. CDR3 nucleotide sequence: TGCGCCAGCAGCCAAGGACGGGAGAGCTCCTACGAGCAGTACTTC. It codes for CASSQGRESSYEQYF.